Shown below are 14 T cell receptor beta chains from a single sample sequenced in a study of blood T cell repertoires in COVID-19. The data were produced by immunoSEQ multiplex PCR, yet TCRdb's version contains in-frame clones alone and is incomplete. The table records approximately 440,000 clones, around 90% of them present only once. Source material: PBMCs or T cells enriched from blood (not recorded which). These receptors were collected from a man younger than 35 who had recovered from COVID-19.

The J gene is TRBJ2-3, the V gene TRBV27, with 8 bases identical to TRBD2. Per germline, CDR1 MNHEY and CDR2 SMNVEV (reference sequence). This CDR3 spans 14 amino acids. V trimming: 3 bases; J trimming: 3 bases; junction bases outside the gene matches: 2. The CDR3 bases are TGTGCCAGCAGTTTGGGACTAGGAACAGATACGCAGTATTTT. It specifies CASSLGLGTDTQYF.

The CDR3 is CATSRVQLAKNIQYF. DNA for the CDR3: TGTGCCACCAGCAGAGTCCAATTAGCCAAAAACATTCAGTACTTC. The chain couples TRBV15 to TRBJ2-4; D not resolved. The CDR3 loop spans 15 amino acids. Trimming shortened V by 1 base and J by 0 bases, and 7 bases separated the two germline ends. CDR1 is LNHNV and CDR2 is YYDKDF in the germline V gene (reference sequence).

The CDR3 coding sequence is TGTGCCAGCAAGACACGATATGGCTACACCTTC. This sequence encodes CASKTRYGYTF. This rearrangement joins TRBV6-5 to TRBJ1-2; no firm D call. This CDR3 spans 11 amino acids. The V end lost 7 bases, the J end lost 5 bases, and 8 bases lay between the germline ends. The germline V gene encodes CDR1 MNHEY and CDR2 SVGAGI.

The chain has TRBV28 and TRBJ1-1; 7 bases map to TRBD1. Trimming took 3 bases from V and 0 from J; bases not matched to a gene: 16. The CDR3 has 19 residues. CDR1 and CDR2 from the germline V gene are MDHEN and SYDVKM. The CDR3, as DNA: TGTGCCAGCAGTTTCTTATCAACGGCACCGGGACAGCTGAACACTGAAGCTTTCTTT. Its translation: CASSFLSTAPGQLNTEAFF.

This sequence joins TRBV5-1 and TRBJ2-2, with D tentatively TRBD1 (6 bases). The CDR3 length is 16 residues. Looked up from germline, CDR1 is SGHRS and CDR2 is YFSETQ. The germline V and J ends were trimmed by 1 base and 2 bases, with 12 bases remaining between them. The CDR3 nucleotides read TGCGCCAGCAGCTTGCTCTCACAGGGTAACACCGGGGAGCTGTTTTTT. Amino acid sequence: CASSLLSQGNTGELFF.

CDR3 loop: CASSVDYRGYTF. The DNA for the CDR3 is TGTGCCAGCAGCGTAGATTACCGGGGCTACACCTTC. This sequence joins TRBV9 and TRBJ1-2; no clear D. Germline-derived CDR1 and CDR2 are SGDLS and YYNGEE. This CDR3 has 12 amino acids. With 0 bases removed from V and 8 bases from J, the gap between germline ends came to 8 bases.

On this clone itself: A read error may account for a junction end that differs from germline. V gene TRBV12-3 or TRBV12-4 combines with J gene TRBJ1-4, with D uncertain. This CDR3 spans 11 amino acids. CDR3 protein: CASSLGGVPEF. The DNA for the CDR3 is TGTGCCAGCAGTTTAGGCGGGGTCCCGGAGTTT.

This sequence joins TRBV28 and TRBJ1-1, with no clear D. V dropped 3 bases and J dropped 7 bases, with 15 bases sitting between them. CDR1 and CDR2 from the germline V gene are MDHEN and SYDVKM. This CDR3 region has 14 residues. The CDR3 sequence is CASSFLTRSVEAFF. CDR3 coding DNA: TGTGCCAGCAGTTTCCTAACCAGGTCAGTTGAAGCTTTCTTT. The full variable domain, rest sourced from reference TRBV28 and TRBJ1-1, is DVKVTQSSRYLVKRTGEKVFLECVQDMDHENMFWYRQDPGLGLRLIYFSYDVKMKEKGDIPEGYSVSREKKERFSLILESASTNQTSMYLCASSFLTRSVEAFFGQGTRLTVV.

J is TRBJ1-2 and V is TRBV6-5; TRBD1 matches 8 bases. V lost 6 bases, J lost 4 bases, and 10 bases stayed unmatched. The CDR3 runs 15 residues. Germline V CDR1 and CDR2: MNHEY, SVGAGI. The CDR3: CASRPDRDRSYGYTF. CDR3 DNA: TGTGCCAGCAGACCGGACAGGGATCGTAGCTATGGCTACACCTTC.

The rearrangement uses TRBV20-1 and TRBJ1-5; TRBD1 matches 8 bases. From germline, CDR1 is DFQATT and CDR2 SNEGSKA (reference sequence). V gave up 3 bases and J gave up 3 bases; unmatched junction bases: 13. CDR3 size: 17 residues. The CDR3, as DNA: TGCAGTGCTAGTGCGCAGTGGGGACAGGCCCTCAATCAGCCCCAGCATTTT. Encoded protein: CSASAQWGQALNQPQHF.

This sequence joins TRBV9 and TRBJ2-3; D is undetermined. V lost 3 bases to trimming and J lost 2 bases, with 7 bases between them. CDR3 length: 13 amino acids. Germline values: CDR1 SGDLS, CDR2 YYNGEE. CDR3 bases: TGTGCCAGCAGCGGCAGATACACAGATACGCAGTATTTT. Amino acids: CASSGRYTDTQYF.

The V and J genes are TRBV11-2 and TRBJ2-7; D is unclear. Trimming took 4 bases from V and 4 from J, leaving 5 bases between them. The CDR3 extends over 11 amino acids. From germline, CDR1 is SGHAT and CDR2 FQNNGV. CDR3 DNA: TGTGCCAGCAGCTACTATTACGAGCAGTACTTC. It translates to CASSYYYEQYF. Filled out from reference TRBV11-2 and TRBJ2-7, the complete variable domain reads EAGVAQSPRYKIIEKRQSVAFWCNPISGHATLYWYQQILGQGPKLLIQFQNNGVVDDSQLPKDRFSAERLKGVDSTLKIQPAKLEDSAVYLCASSYYYEQYFGPGTRLTVT.

The chain is built from TRBV28 and TRBJ2-7; 9 bases are shared with TRBD1. Losses at the gene ends were 7 bases for V and 4 bases for J; bases not matched to a gene: 11. Germline V gene sequence: CDR1 MDHEN, CDR2 SYDVKM. The CDR3 has 15 residues. The CDR3 protein is CASTPAGQGGYEQYF. The CDR3 DNA reads as TGTGCCAGCACTCCTGCGGGACAGGGTGGTTACGAGCAGTACTTC.

This clone showed up just a few times. The J gene is TRBJ1-2, the V gene TRBV27, with 8 bases aligning to TRBD1. J lost 4 bases, V lost 6 bases, and 10 bases had no gene match. Germline V gives CDR1 MNHEY, CDR2 SMNVEV (reference sequence). This CDR3 contains 15 residues. The CDR3 DNA sequence: TGTGCCAGCAGCATAAACCCGGGACAGGTCTATGGCTACACCTTC. Its protein product is CASSINPGQVYGYTF.